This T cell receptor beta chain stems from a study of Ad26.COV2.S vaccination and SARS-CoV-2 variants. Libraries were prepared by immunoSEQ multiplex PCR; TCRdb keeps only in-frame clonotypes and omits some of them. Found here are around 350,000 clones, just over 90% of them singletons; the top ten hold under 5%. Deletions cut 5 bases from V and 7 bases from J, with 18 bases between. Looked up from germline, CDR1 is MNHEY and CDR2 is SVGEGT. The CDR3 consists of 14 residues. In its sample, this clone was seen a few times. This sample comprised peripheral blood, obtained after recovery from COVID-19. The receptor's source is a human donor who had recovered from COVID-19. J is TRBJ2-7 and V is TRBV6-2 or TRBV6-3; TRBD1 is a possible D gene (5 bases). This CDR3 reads CASSRLTGDREQYF. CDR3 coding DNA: TGTGCCAGCAGTAGACTCACAGGTGATCGGGAGCAGTACTTC.